The source of this T cell receptor beta chain is a study of long-term antiretroviral therapy in people with HIV. At survey level, the immunoSEQ assay was run in its v3.0 version. Measured with immunoSEQ multiplex PCR; TCRdb has only the in-frame clones, and not every one. Of some 20,000 clones in the sample, around 84% were seen once. CDR1 and CDR2 (germline): KGHSH, LQKENI. With 3 bases removed from V and 1 base from J, the gap between germline ends came to 12 bases. This CDR3 comprises 15 residues. In regard to this clone: Its antigen is not known.

Study results and limitations: Repertoires looked antigen-experienced, with only a slight naive shift after ART.

The material was unsorted PBMCs, obtained 0.9 years after starting antiretroviral therapy. The receptor was isolated from a man aged 18 to 30 with HIV. The chain is built from TRBV18 and TRBJ1-1; unclear D gene. The CDR3 spells CASSPNQVGNTEAFF. The CDR3 coding sequence is TGTGCCAGCTCACCCAATCAGGTGGGGAACACTGAAGCTTTCTTT.